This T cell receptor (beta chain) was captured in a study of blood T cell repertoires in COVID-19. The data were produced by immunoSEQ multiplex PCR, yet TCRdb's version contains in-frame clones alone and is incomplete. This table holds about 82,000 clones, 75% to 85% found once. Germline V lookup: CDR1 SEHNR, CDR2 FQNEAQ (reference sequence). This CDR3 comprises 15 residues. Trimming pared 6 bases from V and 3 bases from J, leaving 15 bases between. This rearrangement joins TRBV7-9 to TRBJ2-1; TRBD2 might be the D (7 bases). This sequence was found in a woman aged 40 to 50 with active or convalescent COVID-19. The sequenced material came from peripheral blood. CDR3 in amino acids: CASSGRGADYNEQFF. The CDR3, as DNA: TGTGCCAGCAGTGGGAGGGGGGCCGACTACAATGAGCAGTTCTTC. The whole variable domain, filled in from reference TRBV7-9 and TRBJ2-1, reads DTGVSQNPRHKITKRGQNVTFRCDPISEHNRLYWYRQTLGQGPEFLTYFQNEAQLEKSRLLSDRFSAERPKGSFSTLEIQRTEQGDSAMYLCASSGRGADYNEQFFGPGTRLTVL.